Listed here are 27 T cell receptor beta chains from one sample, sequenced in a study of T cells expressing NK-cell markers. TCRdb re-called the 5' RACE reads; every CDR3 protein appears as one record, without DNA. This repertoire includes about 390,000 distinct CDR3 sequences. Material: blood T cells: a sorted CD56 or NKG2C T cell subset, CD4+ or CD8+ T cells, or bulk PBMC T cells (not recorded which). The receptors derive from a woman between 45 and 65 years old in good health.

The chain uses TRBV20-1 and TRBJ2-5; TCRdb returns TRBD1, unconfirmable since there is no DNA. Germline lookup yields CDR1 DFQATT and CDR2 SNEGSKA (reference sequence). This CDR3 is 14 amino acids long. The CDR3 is CSARLDRGRETQYF.

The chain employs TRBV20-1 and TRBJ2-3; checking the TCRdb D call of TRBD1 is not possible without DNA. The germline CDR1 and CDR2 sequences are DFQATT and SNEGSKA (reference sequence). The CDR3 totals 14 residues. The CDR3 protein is CSAFQRAFTDTQYF.

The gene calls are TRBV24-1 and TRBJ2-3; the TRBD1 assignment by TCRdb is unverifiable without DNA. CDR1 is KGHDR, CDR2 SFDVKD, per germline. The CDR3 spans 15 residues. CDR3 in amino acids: CATSDSMNPADTQYF.

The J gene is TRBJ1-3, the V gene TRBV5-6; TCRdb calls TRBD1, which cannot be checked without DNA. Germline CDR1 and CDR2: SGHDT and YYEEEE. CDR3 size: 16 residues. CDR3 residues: CASSIDRGSSGNTIYF.

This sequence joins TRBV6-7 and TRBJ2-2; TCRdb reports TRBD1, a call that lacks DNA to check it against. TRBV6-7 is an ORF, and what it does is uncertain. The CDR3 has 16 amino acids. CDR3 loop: CASSGIHTGTVGELFF.

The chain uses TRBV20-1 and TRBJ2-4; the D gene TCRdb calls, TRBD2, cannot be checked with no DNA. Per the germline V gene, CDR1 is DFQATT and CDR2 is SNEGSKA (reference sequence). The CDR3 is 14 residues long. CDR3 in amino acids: CSVAPPRAKNIQYF.

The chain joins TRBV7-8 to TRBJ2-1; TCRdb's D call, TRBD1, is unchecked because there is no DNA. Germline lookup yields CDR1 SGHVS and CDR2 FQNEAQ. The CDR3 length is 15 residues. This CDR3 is CASSTRGTSYNEQFF.

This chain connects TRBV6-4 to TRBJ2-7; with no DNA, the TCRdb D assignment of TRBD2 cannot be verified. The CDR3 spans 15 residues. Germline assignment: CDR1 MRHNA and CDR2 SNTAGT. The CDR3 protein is CASSRASGSAYEQYF.

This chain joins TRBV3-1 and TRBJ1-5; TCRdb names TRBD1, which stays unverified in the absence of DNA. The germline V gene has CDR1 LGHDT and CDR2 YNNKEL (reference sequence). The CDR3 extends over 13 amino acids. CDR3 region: CASSQTGIQPQHF.

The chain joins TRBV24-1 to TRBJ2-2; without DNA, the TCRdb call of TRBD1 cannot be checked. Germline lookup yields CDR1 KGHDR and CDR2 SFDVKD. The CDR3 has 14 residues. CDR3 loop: CATSDPGHNGELFF.

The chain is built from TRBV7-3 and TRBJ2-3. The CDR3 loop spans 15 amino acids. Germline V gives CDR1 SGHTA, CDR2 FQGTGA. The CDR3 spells CASSLGDMGTDTQYF.

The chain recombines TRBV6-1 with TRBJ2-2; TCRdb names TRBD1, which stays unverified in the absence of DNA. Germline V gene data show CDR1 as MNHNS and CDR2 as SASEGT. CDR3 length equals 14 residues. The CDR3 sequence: CASSAQGEVGELFF.

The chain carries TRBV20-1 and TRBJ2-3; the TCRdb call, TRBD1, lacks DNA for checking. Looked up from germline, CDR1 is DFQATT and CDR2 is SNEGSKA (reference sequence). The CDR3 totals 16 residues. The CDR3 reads CSARDNGRGSTDTQYF.

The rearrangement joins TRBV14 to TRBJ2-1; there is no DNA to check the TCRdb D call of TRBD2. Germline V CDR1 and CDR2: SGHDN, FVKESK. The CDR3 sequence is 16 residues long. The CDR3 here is CASSPLSGRADNEQFF.

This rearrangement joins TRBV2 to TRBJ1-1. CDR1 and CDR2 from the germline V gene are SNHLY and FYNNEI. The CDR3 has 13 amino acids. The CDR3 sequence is CASSAGGGGEAFF.

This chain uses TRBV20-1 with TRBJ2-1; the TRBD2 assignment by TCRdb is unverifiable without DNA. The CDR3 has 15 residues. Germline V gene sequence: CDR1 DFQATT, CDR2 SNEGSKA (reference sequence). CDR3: CSARFGTSAYNEQFF.

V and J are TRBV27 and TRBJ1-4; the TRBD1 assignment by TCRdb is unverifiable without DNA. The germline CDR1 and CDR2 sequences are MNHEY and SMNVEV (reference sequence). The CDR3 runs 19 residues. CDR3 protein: CASSLSMGRTGSGYEKLFF.

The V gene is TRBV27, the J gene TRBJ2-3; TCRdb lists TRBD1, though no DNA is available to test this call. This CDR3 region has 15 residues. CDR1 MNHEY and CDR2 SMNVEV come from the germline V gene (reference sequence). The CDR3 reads CASSLLGTGTDTQYF.

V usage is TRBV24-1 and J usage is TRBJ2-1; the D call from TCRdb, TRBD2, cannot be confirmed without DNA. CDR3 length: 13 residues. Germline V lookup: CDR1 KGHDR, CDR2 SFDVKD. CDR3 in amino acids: CATSDWTELEQFF.

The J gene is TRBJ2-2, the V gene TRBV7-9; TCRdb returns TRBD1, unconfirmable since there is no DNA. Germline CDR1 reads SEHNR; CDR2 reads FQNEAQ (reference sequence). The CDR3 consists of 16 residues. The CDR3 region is CASSPFGDRVSGELFF.

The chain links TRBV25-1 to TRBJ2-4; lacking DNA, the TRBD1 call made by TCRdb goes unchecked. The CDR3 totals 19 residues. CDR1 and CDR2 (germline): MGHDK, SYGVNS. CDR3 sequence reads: CASSEYEGATALAKNIQYF.

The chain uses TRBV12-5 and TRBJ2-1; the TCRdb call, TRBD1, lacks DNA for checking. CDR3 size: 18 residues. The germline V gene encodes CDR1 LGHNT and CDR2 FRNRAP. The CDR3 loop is CASGLSKTGTELNNEQFF.

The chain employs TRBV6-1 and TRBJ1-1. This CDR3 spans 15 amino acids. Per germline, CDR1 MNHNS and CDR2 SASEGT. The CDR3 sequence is CASIRSGTPNTEAFF.

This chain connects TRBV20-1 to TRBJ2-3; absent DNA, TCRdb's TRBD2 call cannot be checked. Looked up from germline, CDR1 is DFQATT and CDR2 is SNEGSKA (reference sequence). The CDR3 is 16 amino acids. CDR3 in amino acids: CSARSGLAGIVDTQYF.

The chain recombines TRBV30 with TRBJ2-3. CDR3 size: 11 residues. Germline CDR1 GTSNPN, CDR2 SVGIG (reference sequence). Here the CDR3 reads CAWSSLDTQYF. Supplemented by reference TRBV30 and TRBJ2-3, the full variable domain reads SQTIHQWPATLVQPVGSPLSLECTVEGTSNPNLYWYRQAAGRGLQLLFYSVGIGQISSEVPQNLSASRPQDRQFILSSKKLLLSDSGFYLCAWSSLDTQYFGPGTRLTVL.

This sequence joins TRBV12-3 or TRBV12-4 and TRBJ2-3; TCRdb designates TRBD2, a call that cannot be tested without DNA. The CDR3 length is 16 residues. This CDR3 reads CASSLGAGGLTDTQYF.

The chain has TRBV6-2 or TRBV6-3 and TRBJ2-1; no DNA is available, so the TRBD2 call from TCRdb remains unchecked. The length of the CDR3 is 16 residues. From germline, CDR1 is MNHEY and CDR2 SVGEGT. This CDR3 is CASSSIAGTQSNEQFF.